A single sample gave rise to the 31 T cell receptor beta chains below, sequenced in a study of blood T cell repertoires in COVID-19. This table comes from immunoSEQ multiplex PCR, and its TCRdb copy is limited to in-frame clones, with some not included. Of some 230,000 clones in the sample, around four fifths were seen once. Sample: peripheral blood. The receptors originated from a woman aged 55-70 years who had recovered from COVID-19.

The rearrangement uses TRBV6-4 and TRBJ2-1; no reliable D call. Looked up from germline, CDR1 is MRHNA and CDR2 is SNTAGT. The V end was cut by 5 bases, the J end by 5 bases, with 10 bases between. This CDR3 has 13 amino acids. The CDR3 is CASSPQLNNEQFF. The CDR3 DNA is TGTGCCAGCAGTCCCCAACTTAACAATGAGCAGTTCTTC.

This sequence joins TRBV5-1 and TRBJ2-2, with 12 bases identical to TRBD2. Looked up from germline, CDR1 is SGHRS and CDR2 is YFSETQ. This CDR3 comprises 15 residues. With 3 bases clipped from V and 6 bases from J, the junction kept 3 bases outside the gene matches. The CDR3 coding sequence is TGCGCCAGCAGCTCCGCTAGCGGGGGGGCCGGGGAGCTGTTTTTT. This encodes CASSSASGGAGELFF.

The rearrangement joins TRBV23-1 to TRBJ2-7; the D gene is possibly TRBD1 (6 bases). TRBV23-1 is an open reading frame whose function is uncertain. V gave up 1 base and J gave up 3 bases, with 19 bases separating them. The CDR3 has 17 residues. This chain's CDR3 is CASSQLLIRDIHYEQYF. Here the CDR3 DNA reads TGCGCCAGCAGTCAATTATTGATCCGGGACATCCACTACGAGCAGTACTTC.

A single count supports this clone. The chain uses TRBV2 and TRBJ1-3; D gene uncertain. The CDR3 is 13 residues long. Germline CDR1 reads SNHLY; CDR2 reads FYNNEI. With 4 bases removed from V and 3 bases from J, the gap between germline ends came to 7 bases. The CDR3 loop is CASSAGGGNTIYF. DNA for the CDR3: TGTGCCAGCAGTGCAGGAGGTGGAAACACCATATATTTT. The variable domain in full, with the rest retrieved from reference TRBV2 and TRBJ1-3, is EPEVTQTPSHQVTQMGQEVILRCVPISNHLYFYWYRQILGQKVEFLVSFYNNEISEKSEIFDDQFSVERPDGSNFTLKIRSTKLEDSAMYFCASSAGGGNTIYFGEGSWLTVV.

The chain links TRBV5-1 to TRBJ2-7; 7 bases are a match to TRBD1. J was trimmed by 6 bases and V by 0 bases; bases with no gene match: 6. The CDR3 covers 14 residues. Per the germline V gene, CDR1 is SGHRS and CDR2 is YFSETQ. Here the CDR3 reads CASSLVAGQVEQYF. The CDR3 DNA is TGCGCCAGCAGCTTGGTAGCAGGACAGGTCGAGCAGTACTTC.

This clone was observed at least ten times. The genes are TRBV6-6 and TRBJ2-5, with D possibly TRBD1 on 6 matching bases. The V gene lost 6 bases and the J gene lost 0 bases, with 11 bases spanning the gap. This CDR3 contains 14 residues. Germline assignment: CDR1 MNHNY and CDR2 SVGAGI (reference sequence). CDR3 sequence (DNA): TGTGCCAGCAGCTCCGGGACAAACCAAGAGACCCAGTACTTC. This gives the protein CASSSGTNQETQYF.

This rearrangement joins TRBV6-2 or TRBV6-3 to TRBJ2-7; 8 bases align to TRBD1. Germline values: CDR1 MNHEY, CDR2 SVGEGT. The V and J ends lost 6 bases and 2 bases, in that order; junction bases with no gene match: 6. The CDR3 contains 14 residues. CDR3 residues: CASSSPDRAYEQYF. DNA for the CDR3: TGTGCCAGCAGCTCACCGGACAGGGCCTACGAGCAGTACTTC.

This clone was detected ten times or more. This chain connects TRBV25-1 to TRBJ2-5, with no clear D. V was trimmed by 1 base and J by 7 bases, leaving 10 bases between them. CDR1 and CDR2 from the germline V gene are MGHDK and SYGVNS. The CDR3 is made up of 13 amino acids. The CDR3 coding sequence is TGTGCCAGCAGTGAATGGAGCATCGGGACCCAGTACTTC. Translating it yields CASSEWSIGTQYF.

This chain links TRBV6-5 with TRBJ2-7; 9 bases align to TRBD1. Germline values: CDR1 MNHEY, CDR2 SVGAGI. V lost 2 bases to trimming and J lost 7 bases; unmatched junction nucleotides: 9. The CDR3 contains 15 residues. The DNA for the CDR3 is TGTGCCAGCAGTTACGGGAACAGGGGGCGAGGGGAGCAGTACTTC. This encodes CASSYGNRGRGEQYF.

The genes are TRBV4-1 and TRBJ2-5; 9 positions match TRBD2. This CDR3 is built from 17 residues. Trimming at V came to 1 base and at J to 2 bases, leaving 8 bases not matched to a gene. CDR1 and CDR2 from the germline V gene are MGHRA and YSYEKL. The chain's CDR3 is CASSQGGVAGVQETQYF. The CDR3 DNA sequence: TGCGCCAGCAGCCAAGGTGGGGTAGCGGGGGTTCAAGAGACCCAGTACTTC.

The chain employs TRBV6-5 and TRBJ1-5; D might be TRBD1 (6 bases). Germline assignment: CDR1 MNHEY and CDR2 SVGAGI. With 4 bases removed from V and 2 bases from J, the gap between germline ends came to 9 bases. This CDR3 is 14 amino acids long. DNA of the CDR3: TGTGCCAGCAGTTCCTCAGGGGGCAATCAGCCCCAGCATTTT. Amino acids: CASSSSGGNQPQHF.

The chain carries TRBV30 and TRBJ1-2; tentative D call: TRBD1 (5 bases). The CDR3 covers 16 residues. V lost 0 bases, J lost 0 bases, and 14 bases lay in between. Germline V gives CDR1 GTSNPN, CDR2 SVGIG (reference sequence). The CDR3 is CAWSVRFAGANYGYTF. CDR3 DNA: TGTGCCTGGAGTGTAAGGTTCGCGGGGGCTAACTATGGCTACACCTTC.

This rearrangement joins TRBV30 to TRBJ1-3; D is uncertain. The CDR3 consists of 13 residues. Trimming stripped 4 bases from V and 0 bases from J, with 7 bases between. Germline loops: CDR1 GTSNPN, CDR2 SVGIG (reference sequence). The CDR3 nucleotides are TGTGCCTGGACAGGTAACTCTGGAAACACCATATATTTT. Its protein is CAWTGNSGNTIYF.

CDR3 sequence: CASSRRDRGQETQYF. Written as DNA, the CDR3 is TGTGCCAGCAGTCGCCGGGACAGGGGGCAAGAGACCCAGTACTTC. The chain is built from TRBV6-6 and TRBJ2-5; 11 bases match TRBD1. Germline CDR1 is MNHNY and CDR2 is SVGAGI (reference sequence). V shed 5 bases, J shed 2 bases, and the junction held 4 bases outside the gene matches. This CDR3 has 15 residues.

The gene calls are TRBV5-1 and TRBJ2-2; TRBD1 matches at 10 bases. The germline V gene encodes CDR1 SGHRS and CDR2 YFSETQ. CDR3 length equals 14 residues. The J segment lost 6 bases and the V segment lost 7 bases, leaving 6 bases of the junction unmatched. CDR3 loop: CASGWDRGAGELFF. CDR3 bases: TGCGCCAGCGGATGGGACAGGGGCGCCGGGGAGCTGTTTTTT.

The rearrangement links TRBV30 to TRBJ1-1, with TRBD1 identical over 8 bases. Germline V gene lookup returns CDR1 GTSNPN and CDR2 SVGIG (reference sequence). This CDR3 is 13 amino acids long. With 4 bases clipped from V and 11 bases from J, the junction kept 12 bases outside the gene matches. The CDR3 DNA reads TGTGCCTGGAACATACTAACAGGGGGTAGGGCTTTCTTT. Translation gives CAWNILTGGRAFF.

The chain combines TRBV5-1 with TRBJ1-1; D is unclear. The CDR3 has 13 residues. Germline lookup yields CDR1 SGHRS and CDR2 YFSETQ. Deletions cut 0 bases from V and 6 bases from J, with 9 bases between. CDR3 coding DNA: TGCGCCAGCAGCTTGGATCGGGAATCTGAAGCTTTCTTT. This codes for CASSLDRESEAFF.

The chain combines TRBV13 with TRBJ2-3, with 9 bases matching TRBD2. The CDR3 loop spans 15 amino acids. The germline CDR1 and CDR2 sequences are PRHDT and FYEKMQ (reference sequence). V shed 3 bases, J shed 1 base, and the junction held 2 bases outside the gene matches. CDR3 nucleotides: TGTGCCAGCAGCTTTAAGCGGGGGGGCACAGATACGCAGTATTTT. The encoded protein is CASSFKRGGTDTQYF.

This chain uses TRBV30 with TRBJ1-2, with 9 bases that match TRBD1. Per the germline V gene, CDR1 is GTSNPN and CDR2 is SVGIG (reference sequence). Trimming took 3 bases from V and 5 from J; bases not matched to a gene: 4. The CDR3 is 13 amino acids. CDR3 DNA sequence: TGTGCCTGGAGCCGCGGACAGGGGTATGGCTACACCTTC. Its translation: CAWSRGQGYGYTF.

The chain links TRBV7-3 to TRBJ1-1, with 8 bases aligning to TRBD1. This CDR3 region has 13 residues. The germline V gene has CDR1 SGHTA and CDR2 FQGTGA. V dropped 4 bases and J dropped 4; count of bases not matched to a gene: 2. The CDR3 nucleotides are TGTGCCAGCAGCTCGACAGGGGTCACTGAAGCTTTCTTT. It encodes CASSSTGVTEAFF.

This clone was picked up one time. This rearrangement joins TRBV6-5 to TRBJ2-5; maybe TRBD1 (7 bases). The CDR3 loop spans 16 amino acids. Per germline, CDR1 MNHEY and CDR2 SVGAGI. V lost 2 bases, J lost 4 bases, and 17 bases lay in between. CDR3 region: CASSYRGTDLTETQYF. Here the CDR3 DNA reads TGTGCCAGCAGTTACCGGGGGACAGACCTAACAGAGACCCAGTACTTC.

This chain uses TRBV10-1 with TRBJ2-3; TRBD1 agrees at 7 bases. J gave up 1 base and V 0 bases, and 4 bases lay outside the gene matches. CDR1 and CDR2 from the germline V gene are WNHNN and SYGVQD (reference sequence). This CDR3 comprises 16 residues. The CDR3 spells CASSESRGPGTDTQYF. The CDR3 DNA reads TGCGCCAGCAGTGAGTCGAGGGGGCCCGGCACAGATACGCAGTATTTT.

V usage is TRBV27 and J usage is TRBJ2-4; D gene unclear. The CDR3 is 14 amino acids. V lost 5 bases to trimming and J lost 2 bases, with 10 bases between them. CDR1 and CDR2 (germline): MNHEY, SMNVEV (reference sequence). This CDR3 reads CASSLPGPKNIQYF. The CDR3 bases are TGTGCCAGCAGTCTGCCGGGTCCCAAAAACATTCAGTACTTC.

This rearrangement joins TRBV2 to TRBJ1-6; D perhaps matches TRBD1 (6 bases). V lost 6 bases and J 0 bases, leaving 6 bases between the germline ends. CDR1 is SNHLY, CDR2 FYNNEI, per germline. This CDR3 contains 14 residues. Written as DNA, the CDR3 is TGTGCCAGCAGGGACAGCTCCTATAATTCACCCCTCCACTTT. Its protein is CASRDSSYNSPLHF.

The chain joins TRBV5-5 to TRBJ1-6; D is undetermined. Germline CDR1 SGHKS, CDR2 YYEKEE (reference sequence). V was trimmed by 0 bases and J by 9 bases, leaving 19 bases between them. The CDR3 length is 17 residues. This CDR3 is CASSLGRGMGAGSPLHF. In DNA form, the CDR3 reads TGTGCCAGCAGCTTGGGACGAGGTATGGGAGCGGGTTCACCCCTCCACTTT.

This clone was found once. The CDR3 loop reads CASSPQGQPNTEAFF. In nucleotides, the CDR3 is TGTGCCAGCAGCCCACAGGGACAGCCCAACACTGAAGCTTTCTTT. The rearrangement links TRBV9 to TRBJ1-1; 7 positions match TRBD1. The CDR3 has 15 residues. The junction had 8 bases not matched to a gene; V was cut back by 4 bases and J by 2 bases. Germline assignment: CDR1 SGDLS and CDR2 YYNGEE.

The chain is built from TRBV7-8 and TRBJ2-5, with 7 nucleotides matching TRBD1. CDR1 and CDR2 from the germline V gene are SGHVS and FQNEAQ. V lost 5 bases to trimming and J lost 4 bases; unmatched junction nucleotides: 7. The CDR3 spans 14 residues. The CDR3 DNA is TGTGCCAGCAGCGTAAACAGGGGTCGAGAGACCCAGTACTTC. It translates to CASSVNRGRETQYF. The variable domain in full, with the rest retrieved from reference TRBV7-8 and TRBJ2-5, is GAGVSQSPRYKVAKRGQDVALRCDPISGHVSLFWYQQALGQGPEFLTYFQNEAQLDKSGLPSDRFFAERPEGSVSTLKIQRTQQEDSAVYLCASSVNRGRETQYFGPGTRLLVL.

The chain has TRBV11-3 and TRBJ2-3; 8 bases line up with TRBD2. The CDR3 loop spans 14 amino acids. V shed 5 bases, J shed 4 bases, and the junction held 5 bases outside the gene matches. CDR1 SGHNT and CDR2 YENEEA come from the germline V gene. The CDR3 sequence: CASSGTRSSDTQYF. CDR3 coding DNA: TGTGCCAGCAGCGGGACTAGGAGCTCAGATACGCAGTATTTT.

Here the CDR3 DNA reads TGCGCCAGCAGCCTCGGGACTAGCGGGGGGTTAGATACGCAGTATTTT. It specifies CASSLGTSGGLDTQYF. The chain employs TRBV5-1 and TRBJ2-3; 15 nucleotides match TRBD2. The V gene end was trimmed by 4 bases and the J gene end by 5 bases; junction bases not matched to a gene: 5. This CDR3 region has 16 residues. Looked up from germline, CDR1 is SGHRS and CDR2 is YFSETQ.

The chain links TRBV9 to TRBJ2-7; the D gene is possibly TRBD1 (6 bases). Germline loops: CDR1 SGDLS, CDR2 YYNGEE. The CDR3 runs 14 residues. The V gene lost 0 bases and the J gene lost 5 bases, with 12 bases spanning the gap. CDR3 sequence (DNA): TGTGCCAGCAGCGTAGGAGGGGGAACCCACGAGCAGTACTTC. Translating it yields CASSVGGGTHEQYF.

The V gene is TRBV9, the J gene TRBJ2-5; tentative D call: TRBD2 (5 bases). The length of the CDR3 is 13 residues. Germline CDR1 is SGDLS and CDR2 is YYNGEE. Trimming took off 0 bases at V and 5 bases at J, with 8 bases between the two ends. The CDR3: CASSVAQRETQYF. CDR3 in DNA: TGTGCCAGCAGCGTAGCTCAGCGGGAGACCCAGTACTTC. Together with reference TRBV9 and TRBJ2-5, the CDR3 gives the full variable domain: DSGVTQTPKHLITATGQRVTLRCSPRSGDLSVYWYQQSLDQGLQFLIQYYNGEERAKGNILERFSAQQFPDLHSELNLSSLELGDSALYFCASSVAQRETQYFGPGTRLLVL.